These 25 T cell receptor beta chains originate from one sample sequenced in a study of T cell clones after liver transplantation. Assay used: immunoSEQ multiplex PCR; TCRdb lists only in-frame clones, some missing. This table has tens of thousands of clones, 70% to 75% appearing once. Sequencing used CD4+ T cells from blood, obtained at the 22-month timepoint. These TCRs come from a human patient who received a liver transplant. Some T cells may be provided by the graft donor.

V is TRBV2 and J is TRBJ1-6; tentatively, D is TRBD1 (5 bases). The ends were cut back, 6 bases at V and 9 bases at J, with 15 bases in the middle. This CDR3 is 14 amino acids long. Per germline, CDR1 SNHLY and CDR2 FYNNEI. The DNA of the CDR3 is TGTGCCAGCAGGGGGGGAACTGCAGCTTCACCCCTCCACTTT. Amino acids: CASRGGTAASPLHF.

The V gene is TRBV9, the J gene TRBJ2-5, with 10 bases aligning to TRBD2. The CDR3 is 15 residues long. Germline CDR1 reads SGDLS; CDR2 reads YYNGEE. The V gene end was trimmed by 2 bases and the J gene end by 4 bases; junction bases not matched to a gene: 5. The CDR3 loop is CASSVTSGIRETQYF. The CDR3, as DNA: TGTGCCAGCAGCGTCACTAGCGGGATAAGAGAGACCCAGTACTTC.

This chain uses TRBV28 with TRBJ2-7; tentatively, D is TRBD1 (6 bases). The CDR3 is made up of 15 amino acids. Germline-derived CDR1 and CDR2 are MDHEN and SYDVKM. Between the trimmed V and J ends, which lost 6 bases and 0 bases, there was a span of 15 bases. CDR3 protein: CASSPTGLLSYEQYF. The CDR3, as DNA: TGTGCCAGCAGCCCCACAGGGCTTCTCTCCTACGAGCAGTACTTC.

The chain employs TRBV7-2 and TRBJ1-1; TRBD1 matches 8 bases. This CDR3 spans 14 amino acids. The ends lost 5 bases at V and 5 bases at J; junction bases unmatched: 7. Germline CDR1 and CDR2: SGHTA and FQGNSA. The CDR3 region has the DNA TGTGCCAGCAGCCGAGGACAGGGACGGACTGAAGCTTTCTTT. It is translated as CASSRGQGRTEAFF.

The chain combines TRBV14 with TRBJ2-1; 12 bases line up with TRBD2. Germline values: CDR1 SGHDN, CDR2 FVKESK. The CDR3 contains 19 residues. Trimming cost V 0 bases and J 6 bases; bases outside gene matches: 12. This CDR3 is CASSQDWATSGGTPNEQFF. CDR3 nucleotide sequence: TGTGCCAGCAGCCAAGATTGGGCGACTAGCGGGGGAACGCCCAATGAGCAGTTCTTC.

The chain links TRBV7-2 to TRBJ2-1, with 9 bases that match TRBD2. Germline loops: CDR1 SGHTA, CDR2 FQGNSA. This CDR3 is built from 15 residues. The V gene end was trimmed by 9 bases and the J gene end by 6 bases; junction bases not matched to a gene: 12. The DNA of the CDR3 is TGTGCCAGTTTATCGGGGACTAGCATCATCAATGAGCAGTTCTTC. This translates into CASLSGTSIINEQFF.

The chain links TRBV28 to TRBJ1-4; 8 bases match TRBD1. The V gene's germline CDR1 is MDHEN and CDR2 SYDVKM. This CDR3 spans 16 amino acids. The trim removed 6 bases at V and 7 bases at J, leaving 13 bases unmatched. The chain's CDR3 is CASSYARAGGFEKLFF. CDR3 bases: TGTGCCAGCAGCTACGCGAGGGCAGGGGGCTTTGAAAAACTGTTTTTT.

The chain has TRBV7-9 and TRBJ1-5; D remains ambiguous. Looked up from germline, CDR1 is SEHNR and CDR2 is FQNEAQ (reference sequence). Trimming took off 5 bases at V and 5 bases at J, with 7 bases between the two ends. The CDR3 sequence is 12 residues long. CDR3 amino acids: CASSQDYQPQHF. CDR3 coding DNA: TGTGCCAGCAGCCAAGACTATCAGCCCCAGCATTTT.

The chain is built from TRBV2 and TRBJ1-1; TRBD1 matches 8 bases. V trimming: 8 bases; J trimming: 10 bases; junction bases outside the gene matches: 3. CDR3 length equals 10 residues. Germline values: CDR1 SNHLY, CDR2 FYNNEI. The CDR3, as DNA: TGTGCCAGCCGACAGGGGTCAGCTTTCTTT. It yields the protein CASRQGSAFF.

Worth noting for this clone: This may come from a read error, since a much larger clone is one base off. V gene TRBV18 combines with J gene TRBJ1-1; possibly TRBD1 for D (5 bases). Germline V CDR1 and CDR2: KGHSH, LQKENI. V dropped 3 bases and J dropped 1 base, with 6 bases sitting between them. This CDR3 is 13 amino acids long. The CDR3 DNA reads as TGTGCCAGCTCACCCCAGGGGAACACTGAAGCTTTCTTT. Translated, it gives CASSPQGNTEAFF.

Only a few counts were recorded for this clone. This chain connects TRBV28 to TRBJ1-1; unclear D gene. There are 14 residues in the CDR3. Germline V gives CDR1 MDHEN, CDR2 SYDVKM. Trimming pared 5 bases from V and 1 base from J, leaving 11 bases between. The CDR3 region has the DNA TGTGCCAGCAGTCTCCTCCAAAGGAACACTGAAGCTTTCTTT. This gives the protein CASSLLQRNTEAFF.

The chain couples TRBV5-1 to TRBJ2-3; D ambiguous. V lost 1 base and J 6 bases, leaving 15 bases between the germline ends. The CDR3 length is 15 residues. The germline gives CDR1 SGHRS, CDR2 YFSETQ. CDR3 region: CASSLSDLLGDTQYF. The CDR3 DNA follows: TGCGCCAGCAGCTTGAGTGACCTGCTAGGGGATACGCAGTATTTT.

The chain couples TRBV16 to TRBJ2-5; unclear D gene. This CDR3 has 12 amino acids. CDR1 is KGHSY and CDR2 is FQNENV in the germline V gene. With 0 bases removed from V and 4 bases from J, the gap between germline ends came to 3 bases. The CDR3 is CASSQSGETQYF. Written as DNA, the CDR3 is TGTGCCAGCAGCCAATCGGGAGAGACCCAGTACTTC. Variable domain in full (rest from reference TRBV16 and TRBJ2-5): GEEVAQTPKHLVRGEGQKAKLYCAPIKGHSYVFWYQQVLKNEFKFLISFQNENVFDETGMPKERFSAKCLPNSPCSLEIQATKLEDSAVYFCASSQSGETQYFGPGTRLLVL.

The rearrangement uses TRBV7-2 and TRBJ2-1, with TRBD2 matching over 8 bases. The length of the CDR3 is 14 residues. CDR1 and CDR2 from the germline V gene are SGHTA and FQGNSA. V dropped 1 base and J dropped 9; count of bases not matched to a gene: 5. The CDR3 loop is CASSLERGRIEQFF. CDR3 DNA: TGTGCCAGCAGCTTAGAGCGGGGGCGTATTGAGCAGTTCTTC. The full variable domain, with the rest looked up from reference TRBV7-2 and TRBJ2-1, is GAGVSQSPSNKVTEKGKDVELRCDPISGHTALYWYRQSLGQGLEFLIYFQGNSAPDKSGLPSDRFSAERTGGSVSTLTIQRTQQEDSAVYLCASSLERGRIEQFFGPGTRLTVL.

The V gene is TRBV25-1, the J gene TRBJ2-3; no definite D call. This CDR3 is built from 13 residues. Germline assignment: CDR1 MGHDK and CDR2 SYGVNS. V lost 4 bases, J lost 2 bases, and 7 bases lay in between. The CDR3 bases are TGTGCCAGCAGTGGCCCGGTCACAGATACGCAGTATTTT. It specifies CASSGPVTDTQYF. The variable domain in full, with the rest retrieved from reference TRBV25-1 and TRBJ2-3, is EADIYQTPRYLVIGTGKKITLECSQTMGHDKMYWYQQDPGMELHLIHYSYGVNSTEKGDLSSESTVSRIRTEHFPLTLESARPSHTSQYLCASSGPVTDTQYFGPGTRLTVL.

V is TRBV15 and J is TRBJ1-1; D uncertain. Germline V gives CDR1 LNHNV, CDR2 YYDKDF (reference sequence). The V end was cut by 0 bases, the J end by 1 base, with 9 bases between. The length of the CDR3 is 15 residues. CDR3 region: CATSRDSGWNTEAFF. The CDR3 DNA reads as TGTGCCACCAGCAGAGACTCAGGTTGGAACACTGAAGCTTTCTTT.

Only a few counts were recorded for this clone. The J gene is TRBJ1-2, the V gene TRBV28; D unclear. Germline loops: CDR1 MDHEN, CDR2 SYDVKM. CDR3 length: 14 amino acids. V was shortened by 5 bases and J by 6 bases, with 16 bases between the two germline ends. CDR3 coding DNA: TGTGCCAGCAGTCCCCGGACGAGTCTTCATGGCTACACCTTC. It is translated as CASSPRTSLHGYTF.

The chain employs TRBV6-6 and TRBJ1-3; D is unresolved. Trimming left V 0 bases short and J 6 bases short, with 6 bases between. Germline V gene lookup returns CDR1 MNHNY and CDR2 SVGAGI (reference sequence). The CDR3 covers 13 residues. As DNA, the CDR3 is TGTGCCAGCAGTTACTCGAGGGTAAACACCATATATTTT. It encodes CASSYSRVNTIYF.

This chain links TRBV6-1 with TRBJ1-3; maybe TRBD1 (6 bases). Germline-derived CDR1 and CDR2 are MNHNS and SASEGT. This CDR3 contains 18 residues. V lost 2 bases, J lost 2 bases, and 19 bases lay in between. The CDR3 coding sequence is TGTGCCAGCAGTGAAACACATGTACGGGGGCTGGCTGGAAACACCATATATTTT. Translated: CASSETHVRGLAGNTIYF.

This rearrangement joins TRBV4-2 to TRBJ1-4, with D perhaps matching TRBD1 (5 bases). The CDR3 runs 14 residues. Germline lookup yields CDR1 LGHNA and CDR2 YNFKEQ. V dropped 0 bases and J dropped 5 bases, with 7 bases sitting between them. CDR3 sequence: CASSQEGLNEKLFF. Written as DNA, the CDR3 is TGTGCCAGCAGCCAAGAGGGACTGAATGAAAAACTGTTTTTT.

The chain uses TRBV4-1 and TRBJ2-7; D unclear. The germline V gene has CDR1 MGHRA and CDR2 YSYEKL. V was pared by 3 bases and J by 5 bases, with 17 bases between. The CDR3 sequence is 15 residues long. This CDR3 reads CASSQTGLGVDEQYF. The CDR3, as DNA: TGCGCCAGCAGCCAGACCGGGTTAGGTGTCGACGAGCAGTACTTC.

Remarks on this clone: This sample includes further DNA sequences coding for the same CDR3. The chain uses TRBV29-1 and TRBJ1-2; D not resolved. This CDR3 is built from 11 residues. With 2 bases removed from V and 5 bases from J, the gap between germline ends came to 6 bases. Germline CDR1 reads SQVTM; CDR2 reads ANQGSEA. The CDR3 DNA follows: TGCAGCGTTGAATTAGGGTATGGCTACACCTTC. Its translation is CSVELGYGYTF.

This clone has just a few counts. The chain combines TRBV4-2 with TRBJ2-1; perhaps TRBD2 as D (5 bases). V dropped 1 base and J dropped 5 bases, with 15 bases sitting between them. This CDR3 is 16 amino acids long. Germline lookup yields CDR1 LGHNA and CDR2 YNFKEQ. The CDR3, as DNA: TGTGCCAGCAGCCAAGGAAGGACTGACGGCCACAATGAGCAGTTCTTC. Amino acids: CASSQGRTDGHNEQFF.

The chain recombines TRBV27 with TRBJ1-1; D gene unclear. Looked up from germline, CDR1 is MNHEY and CDR2 is SMNVEV (reference sequence). Trimming shortened V by 7 bases and J by 1 base, and 19 bases separated the two germline ends. CDR3 length: 16 residues. This chain's CDR3 is CASTSSTFPRNTEAFF. CDR3 nucleotide sequence: TGTGCCAGCACCTCTTCGACATTCCCCCGGAACACTGAAGCTTTCTTT.

This clone came up a few times. The CDR3 sequence: CAISEGQGREKLFF. As DNA, the CDR3 is TGTGCCATCAGTGAGGGACAGGGACGAGAAAAACTGTTTTTT. V gene TRBV10-3 combines with J gene TRBJ1-4, with 8 positions matching TRBD1. CDR1 and CDR2 (germline): ENHRY, SYGVKD. V lost 2 bases and J lost 8; bases outside the gene matches: 4. This CDR3 has 14 amino acids.